Listed below are T cell receptor beta chains from one sample, sequenced in a study of molecular identifiers for immune sequencing clone quantification. TCRdb reprocessed the PCR reads via MiXCR and lists one record per CDR3 protein. The table records 85,000 to 95,000 distinct CDR3 sequences, 19% of them present only once. Source material: naive CD8+ T cells from blood, with Jurkat cell RNA spiked in. The receptors here all came from a human donor in good health. Some libraries in this study had Jurkat cell RNA spiked in. Both conserved end residues are part of each CDR3. A D gene is named only where the DNA matches it firmly. Clone size is stated in some rows and not others, as once, few, many or a class when expanded.

cdr3_nt: TGTGCCAGCAGCTCTGCGACTAGCGGGAGTGTTTACGAGCAGTACTTC
cdr3_aa: CASSSATSGSVYEQYF
j_call: TRBJ2-7
clone_size: many
d_call: TRBD2
v_call: TRBV7-9

cdr3_nt: TGTGCCAGCATCACAGGGAGGAGCTCTGGGGCCAACGTCCTGACTTTC
cdr3_aa: CASITGRSSGANVLTF
j_call: TRBJ2-6
clone_size: .
d_call: .
v_call: TRBV7-2

cdr3_nt: TGTGCCAGCAGTTACTCAAAATGGGGCAACACTGAAGCTTTCTTT
cdr3_aa: CASSYSKWGNTEAFF
j_call: TRBJ1-1
clone_size: many
d_call: .
v_call: TRBV12-3/TRBV12-4

cdr3_nt: TGTGCCAGCAGCTGGGGGACACCGCCGTCCTACGAGCAGTACTTC
cdr3_aa: CASSWGTPPSYEQYF
j_call: TRBJ2-7
clone_size: many
d_call: .
v_call: TRBV7-9

cdr3_nt: TGCGCCAGCAGCCGATCCTCGACAGGGGAGGAGAAGGTCACTGAAGCTTTCTTT
cdr3_aa: CASSRSSTGEEKVTEAFF
j_call: TRBJ1-1
clone_size: many
d_call: TRBD1
v_call: TRBV4-3

cdr3_nt: TGTGCCAGTAGTCCCGGGAGAGGGTACGAGCAGTACTTC
cdr3_aa: CASSPGRGYEQYF
j_call: TRBJ2-7
clone_size: many
d_call: .
v_call: TRBV19

cdr3_nt: TGTGCCAGCAGTTACGGGGGAGGGCCGCAAGGCTATGGCTACACCTTC
cdr3_aa: CASSYGGGPQGYGYTF
j_call: TRBJ1-2
clone_size: many
d_call: .
v_call: TRBV6-5

cdr3_nt: TGTGCCAGCAGCTTGGAGGCGGGAAGCTCCTACGAGCAGTACTTC
cdr3_aa: CASSLEAGSSYEQYF
j_call: TRBJ2-7
clone_size: many
d_call: .
v_call: TRBV5-4

cdr3_nt: TGTGCCAGCAGGATGACTAGCGGGGGCACAGATACGCAGTATTTT
cdr3_aa: CASRMTSGGTDTQYF
j_call: TRBJ2-3
clone_size: many
d_call: TRBD2
v_call: TRBV27

cdr3_nt: TGTGCCAGTAGTATGGCGGGGCTGGGCACAGATACGCAGTATTTT
cdr3_aa: CASSMAGLGTDTQYF
j_call: TRBJ2-3
clone_size: many
d_call: .
v_call: TRBV19

cdr3_nt: TGTGCCAGCAGTGTAGTTCCCAGTGGCACAGATACGCAGTATTTT
cdr3_aa: CASSVVPSGTDTQYF
j_call: TRBJ2-3
clone_size: many
d_call: .
v_call: TRBV2

cdr3_nt: TGTGCCAGCAGCCCGGACCTCCTTGAGCAGTTCTTC
cdr3_aa: CASSPDLLEQFF
j_call: TRBJ2-1
clone_size: many
d_call: .
v_call: TRBV7-9

cdr3_nt: TGTGCGGTGAGCGGGACGGAGCAGTTCTTC
cdr3_aa: CAVSGTEQFF
j_call: TRBJ2-1
clone_size: many
d_call: TRBD2
v_call: TRBV30

cdr3_nt: TGTGCCAGCAGTTTAGCGGGACACAATGAGCAGTTCTTC
cdr3_aa: CASSLAGHNEQFF
j_call: TRBJ2-1
clone_size: many
d_call: .
v_call: TRBV27

cdr3_nt: TGCAGCGTTGAAGACCCTAGCACGTTCTTC
cdr3_aa: CSVEDPSTFF
j_call: TRBJ2-1
clone_size: .
d_call: .
v_call: TRBV29-1

cdr3_nt: TGTGCCTCACTCCTGGACCGTGGGCATGGCTACACCTTC
cdr3_aa: CASLLDRGHGYTF
j_call: TRBJ1-2
clone_size: few
d_call: .
v_call: TRBV19

cdr3_nt: TGTGCCAGCAGGGCCCGGGACAGAGGCATGAACACTGAAGCTTTCTTT
cdr3_aa: CASRARDRGMNTEAFF
j_call: TRBJ1-1
clone_size: many
d_call: TRBD1
v_call: TRBV5-4

cdr3_nt: TGTGCCAGCAGCCTTGGACGGGGACAAGCGGCTTTCTTT
cdr3_aa: CASSLGRGQAAFF
j_call: TRBJ1-1
clone_size: many
d_call: .
v_call: TRBV12-3/TRBV12-4

cdr3_nt: TGCGCCAGCAGCCAAGGGAGCAATAGCAATCAGCCCCAGCATTTT
cdr3_aa: CASSQGSNSNQPQHF
j_call: TRBJ1-5
clone_size: many
d_call: .
v_call: TRBV4-3

cdr3_nt: TGCAGTGCAGATAAGGACTTCTACGAGCAGTACTTC
cdr3_aa: CSADKDFYEQYF
j_call: TRBJ2-7
clone_size: many
d_call: .
v_call: TRBV20-1

cdr3_nt: TGCGCCAGCAGCTTGGGACAGGGGCTTTTAGAGACCCAGTACTTC
cdr3_aa: CASSLGQGLLETQYF
j_call: TRBJ2-5
clone_size: many
d_call: TRBD1
v_call: TRBV5-1

cdr3_nt: TGTGCCAGCAGCCAAGATTTGAGTGGACTAGCAGACAATGAGCAGTTCTTC
cdr3_aa: CASSQDLSGLADNEQFF
j_call: TRBJ2-1
clone_size: many
d_call: TRBD2
v_call: TRBV4-2

cdr3_nt: TGTGCCAGAAGGCCCGCAAGCCTACTATTAAGCGTTGGGGACTACGAGCAGTACTTC
cdr3_aa: CARRPASLLLSVGDYEQYF
j_call: TRBJ2-7
clone_size: many
d_call: .
v_call: TRBV27

cdr3_nt: TGTGCCAGCAGCCCCGGGGCACCGAACACTGAAGCTTTCTTT
cdr3_aa: CASSPGAPNTEAFF
j_call: TRBJ1-1
clone_size: many
d_call: .
v_call: TRBV5-5

cdr3_nt: TGTGCCAGCAGTTTGGCAGGGGGGAACGCTGAAGCTTTCTTT
cdr3_aa: CASSLAGGNAEAFF
j_call: TRBJ1-1
clone_size: .
d_call: TRBD1
v_call: TRBV6-2/TRBV6-3